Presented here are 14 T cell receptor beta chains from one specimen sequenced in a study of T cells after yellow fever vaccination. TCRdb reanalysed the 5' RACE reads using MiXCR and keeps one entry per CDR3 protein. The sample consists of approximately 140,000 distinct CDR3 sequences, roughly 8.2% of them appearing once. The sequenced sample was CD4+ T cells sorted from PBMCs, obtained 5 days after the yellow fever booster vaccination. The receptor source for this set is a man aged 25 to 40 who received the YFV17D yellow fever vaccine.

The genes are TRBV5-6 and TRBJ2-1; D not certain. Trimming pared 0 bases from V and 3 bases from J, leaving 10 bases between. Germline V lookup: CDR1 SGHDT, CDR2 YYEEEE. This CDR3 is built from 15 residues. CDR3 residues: CASSLGLSCYNEQFF. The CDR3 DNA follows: TGTGCCAGCAGCTTGGGGCTAAGCTGCTACAATGAGCAGTTCTTC.

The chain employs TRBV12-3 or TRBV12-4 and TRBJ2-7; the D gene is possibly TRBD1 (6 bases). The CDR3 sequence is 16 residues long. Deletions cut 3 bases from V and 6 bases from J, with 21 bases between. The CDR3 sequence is CASSFASSPLGAEQYF. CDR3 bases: TGTGCCAGCAGTTTTGCTAGCTCCCCCCTGGGGGCCGAGCAGTACTTC.

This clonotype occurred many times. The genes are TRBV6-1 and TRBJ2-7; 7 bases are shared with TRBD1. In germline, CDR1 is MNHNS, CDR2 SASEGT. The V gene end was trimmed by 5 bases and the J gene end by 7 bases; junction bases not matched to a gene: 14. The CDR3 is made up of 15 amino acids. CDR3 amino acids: CASSRRDSYSKEQYF. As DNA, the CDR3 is TGTGCCAGCAGTCGCCGGGACAGCTACTCTAAGGAGCAGTACTTC.

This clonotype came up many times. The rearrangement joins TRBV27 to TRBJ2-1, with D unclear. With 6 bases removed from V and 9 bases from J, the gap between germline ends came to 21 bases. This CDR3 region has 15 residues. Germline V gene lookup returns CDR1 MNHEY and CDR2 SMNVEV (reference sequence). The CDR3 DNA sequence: TGTGCCAGCAGCCCCAACCAACGGGCGGTAGGTGAGCAGTTCTTC. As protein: CASSPNQRAVGEQFF.

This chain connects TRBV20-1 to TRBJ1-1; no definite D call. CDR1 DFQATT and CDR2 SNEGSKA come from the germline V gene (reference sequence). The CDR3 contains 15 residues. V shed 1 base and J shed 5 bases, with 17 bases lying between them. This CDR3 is CSARAEGRLKTEAFF. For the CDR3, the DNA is TGCAGTGCTAGAGCTGAAGGCAGGCTCAAAACTGAAGCTTTCTTT.

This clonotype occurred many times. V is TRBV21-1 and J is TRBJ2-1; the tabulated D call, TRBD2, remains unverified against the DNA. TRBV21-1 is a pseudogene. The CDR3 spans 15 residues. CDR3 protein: CARRGGLPSYNEQFF. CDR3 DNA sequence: TGTGCCAGAAGGGGGGGACTCCCCTCCTACAATGAGCAGTTCTTC.

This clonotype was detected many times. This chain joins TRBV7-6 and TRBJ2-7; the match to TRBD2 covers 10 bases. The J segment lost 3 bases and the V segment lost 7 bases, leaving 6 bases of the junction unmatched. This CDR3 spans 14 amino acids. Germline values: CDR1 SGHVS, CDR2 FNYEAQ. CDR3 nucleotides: TGTGCCAGCACCCGGACTAGCGGAGACTACGAGCAGTACTTC. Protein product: CASTRTSGDYEQYF. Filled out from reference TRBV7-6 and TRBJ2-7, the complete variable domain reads GAGVSQSPRYKVTKRGQDVALRCDPISGHVSLYWYRQALGQGPEFLTYFNYEAQQDKSGLPNDRFSAERPEGSISTLTIQRTEQRDSAMYRCASTRTSGDYEQYFGPGTRLTVT.

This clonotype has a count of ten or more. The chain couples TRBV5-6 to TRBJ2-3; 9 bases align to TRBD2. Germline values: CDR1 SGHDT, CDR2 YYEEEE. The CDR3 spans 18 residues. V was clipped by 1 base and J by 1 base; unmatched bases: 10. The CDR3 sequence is CASSLYGKTSGGTDTQYF. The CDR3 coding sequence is TGTGCCAGCAGCTTGTATGGCAAGACTAGCGGAGGCACAGATACGCAGTATTTT.

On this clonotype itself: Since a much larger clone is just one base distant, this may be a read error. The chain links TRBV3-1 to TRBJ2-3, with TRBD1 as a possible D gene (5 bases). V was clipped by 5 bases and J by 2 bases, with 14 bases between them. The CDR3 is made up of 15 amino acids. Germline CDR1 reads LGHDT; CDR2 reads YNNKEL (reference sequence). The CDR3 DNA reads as TGTGCCAGCAGCACCTCTACCGGACACACAGATACGCAGTATTTT. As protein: CASSTSTGHTDTQYF.

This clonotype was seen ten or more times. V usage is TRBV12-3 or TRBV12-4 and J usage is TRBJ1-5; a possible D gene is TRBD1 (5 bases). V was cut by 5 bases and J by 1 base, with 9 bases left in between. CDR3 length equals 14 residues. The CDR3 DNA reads TGTGCCAGCAGTGCCGGACAAAGCAATCAGCCCCAGCATTTT. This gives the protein CASSAGQSNQPQHF.

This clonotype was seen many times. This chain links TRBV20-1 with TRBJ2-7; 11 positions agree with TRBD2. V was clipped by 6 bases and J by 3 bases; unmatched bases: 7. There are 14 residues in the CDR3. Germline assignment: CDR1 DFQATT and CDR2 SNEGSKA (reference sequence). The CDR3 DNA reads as TGCAGTGCCCATAGCGGGAGGGCTATCTACGAGCAGTACTTC. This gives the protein CSAHSGRAIYEQYF.

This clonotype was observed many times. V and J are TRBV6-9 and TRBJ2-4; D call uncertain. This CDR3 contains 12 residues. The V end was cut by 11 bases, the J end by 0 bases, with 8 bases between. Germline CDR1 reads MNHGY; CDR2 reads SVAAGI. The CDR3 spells CAGPRAKNIQYF. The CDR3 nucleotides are TGTGCCGGTCCACGAGCCAAAAACATTCAGTACTTC.

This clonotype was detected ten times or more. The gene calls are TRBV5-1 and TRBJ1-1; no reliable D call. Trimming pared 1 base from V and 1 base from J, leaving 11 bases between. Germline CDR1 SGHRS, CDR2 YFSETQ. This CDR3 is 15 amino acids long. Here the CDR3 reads CASSLMETGNTEAFF. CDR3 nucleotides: TGCGCCAGCAGCTTGATGGAGACGGGGAACACTGAAGCTTTCTTT.

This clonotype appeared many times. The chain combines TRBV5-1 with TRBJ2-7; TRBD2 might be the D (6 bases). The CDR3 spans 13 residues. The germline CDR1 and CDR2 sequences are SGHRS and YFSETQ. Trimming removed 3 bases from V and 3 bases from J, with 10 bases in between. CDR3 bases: TGCGCCAGCAGCTATCCGGGGGTCTACGAGCAGTACTTC. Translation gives CASSYPGVYEQYF. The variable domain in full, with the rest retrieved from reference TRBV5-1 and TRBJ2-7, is KAGVTQTPRYLIKTRGQQVTLSCSPISGHRSVSWYQQTPGQGLQFLFEYFSETQRNKGNFPGRFSGRQFSNSRSEMNVSTLELGDSALYLCASSYPGVYEQYFGPGTRLTVT.